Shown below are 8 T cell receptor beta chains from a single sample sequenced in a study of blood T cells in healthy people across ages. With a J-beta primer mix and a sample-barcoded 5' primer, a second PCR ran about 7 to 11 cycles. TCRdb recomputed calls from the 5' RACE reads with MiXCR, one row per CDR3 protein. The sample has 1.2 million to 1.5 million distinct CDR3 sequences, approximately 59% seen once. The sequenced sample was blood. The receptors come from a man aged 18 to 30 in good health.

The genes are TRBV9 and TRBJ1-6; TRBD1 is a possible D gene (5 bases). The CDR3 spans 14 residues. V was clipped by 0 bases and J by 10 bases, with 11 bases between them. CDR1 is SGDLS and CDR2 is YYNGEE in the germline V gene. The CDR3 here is CASSVEAGRSPLHF. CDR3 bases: TGTGCCAGCAGCGTAGAAGCAGGGAGATCACCCCTCCACTTT.

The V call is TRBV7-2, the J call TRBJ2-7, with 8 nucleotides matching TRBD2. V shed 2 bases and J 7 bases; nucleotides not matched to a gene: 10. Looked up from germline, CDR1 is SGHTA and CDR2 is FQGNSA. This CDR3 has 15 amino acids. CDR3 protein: CASSLTISGGGEQYF. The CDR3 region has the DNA TGTGCCAGCAGCTTAACGATTTCCGGGGGGGGAGAGCAGTACTTC.

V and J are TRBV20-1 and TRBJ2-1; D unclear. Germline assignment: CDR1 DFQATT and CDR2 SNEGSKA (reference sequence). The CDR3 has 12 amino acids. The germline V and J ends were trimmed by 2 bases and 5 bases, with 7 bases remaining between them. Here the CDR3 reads CSARYPHNEQFF. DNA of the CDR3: TGCAGTGCTAGATATCCCCACAATGAGCAGTTCTTC.

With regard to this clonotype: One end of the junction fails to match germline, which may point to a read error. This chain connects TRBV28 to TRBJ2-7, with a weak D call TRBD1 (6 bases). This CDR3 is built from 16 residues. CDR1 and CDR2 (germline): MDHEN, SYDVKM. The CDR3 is CAGSFHKAQGNYEQYF. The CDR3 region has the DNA TGTGCCGGCAGCTTTCATAAAGCCCAGGGGAATTACGAGCAGTACTTC.

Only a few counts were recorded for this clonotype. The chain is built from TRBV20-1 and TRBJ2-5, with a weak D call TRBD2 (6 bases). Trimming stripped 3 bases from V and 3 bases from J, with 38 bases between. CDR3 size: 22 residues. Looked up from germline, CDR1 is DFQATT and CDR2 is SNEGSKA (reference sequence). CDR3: CSARGGGYGLDGGEIQKETQYF. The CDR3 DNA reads TGCAGTGCTAGGGGCGGCGGTTACGGGTTAGACGGGGGAGAAATACAGAAAGAGACCCAGTACTTC.

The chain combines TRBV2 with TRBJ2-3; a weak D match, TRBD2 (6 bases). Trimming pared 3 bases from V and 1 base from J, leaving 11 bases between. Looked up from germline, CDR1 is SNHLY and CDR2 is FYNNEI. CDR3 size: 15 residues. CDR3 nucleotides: TGTGCCAGCAGTGACCCGGCTAGCGGCACAGATACGCAGTATTTT. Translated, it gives CASSDPASGTDTQYF.

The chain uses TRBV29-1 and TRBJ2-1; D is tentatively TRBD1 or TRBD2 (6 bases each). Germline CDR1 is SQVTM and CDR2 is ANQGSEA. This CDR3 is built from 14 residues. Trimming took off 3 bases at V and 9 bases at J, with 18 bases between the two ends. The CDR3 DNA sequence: TGCAGCGTTGATCCCCAGGGGCTGGGGGGTGAGCAGTTCTTC. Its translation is CSVDPQGLGGEQFF.

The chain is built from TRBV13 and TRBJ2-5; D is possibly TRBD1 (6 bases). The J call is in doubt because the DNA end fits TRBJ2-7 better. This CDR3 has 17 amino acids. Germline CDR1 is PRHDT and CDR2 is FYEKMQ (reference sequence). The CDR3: CASSLQNPGHQLYEQYF. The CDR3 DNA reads TGTGCCAGCAGCTTACAGAACCCGGGACACCAGCTTTACGAGCAGTACTTC.